The 17 T cell receptor beta chains presented below share a single source sample, sequenced in a study of CD8 T cells in Susac syndrome. The RNA input was about 0.5 to 1 ug, and it was reverse transcribed with random hexamers. MiXCR, applied by TCRdb to the immunoSEQ multiplex PCR reads, yields one record per CDR3 protein. This table holds over 300,000 distinct CDR3 sequences, around 90% found once. Source material: CD4+ T cells from PBMCs. The source is a human donor with multiple sclerosis.

The rearrangement joins TRBV6-2 or TRBV6-3 to TRBJ2-5; D remains unclear. CDR3 size: 13 residues. Germline V gene data show CDR1 as MNHEY and CDR2 as SVGEGT. With 9 bases removed from V and 2 bases from J, the gap between germline ends came to 13 bases. CDR3 sequence reads: CASNWNKQETQYF. For the CDR3, the DNA is TGTGCCAGTAATTGGAACAAACAAGAGACCCAGTACTTC.

The chain recombines TRBV12-3 or TRBV12-4 with TRBJ1-5; no firm D call. CDR3 size: 16 residues. Deletions cut 7 bases from V and 2 bases from J, with 18 bases between. CDR3 loop: CASIGPGGGCNQPQHF. The CDR3 region has the DNA TGTGCCAGCATAGGGCCCGGTGGAGGTTGCAATCAGCCCCAGCATTTT.

The rearrangement links TRBV5-1 to TRBJ1-1; D call uncertain. Looked up from germline, CDR1 is SGHRS and CDR2 is YFSETQ. The CDR3 has 14 residues. V lost 4 bases to trimming and J lost 3 bases, with 13 bases between them. This CDR3 reads CASSKGGEHTEAFF. The CDR3, as DNA: TGCGCCAGCAGCAAGGGAGGAGAGCACACTGAAGCTTTCTTT.

The genes are TRBV4-2 and TRBJ1-4; tentative D call: TRBD1 (5 bases). This CDR3 is built from 14 residues. V was cut by 1 base and J by 8 bases, with 11 bases left in between. CDR1 and CDR2 from the germline V gene are LGHNA and YNFKEQ. Here the CDR3 reads CASSQVDSREKLFF. The CDR3 DNA sequence: TGTGCCAGCAGCCAAGTCGACAGTAGGGAAAAACTGTTTTTT.

The chain recombines TRBV19 with TRBJ1-5; D is perhaps TRBD1 (6 bases). The CDR3 spans 14 residues. Germline V CDR1 and CDR2: LNHDA, SQIVND (reference sequence). V lost 4 bases, J lost 5 bases, and 12 bases lay in between. The CDR3 DNA follows: TGTGCCAGTAGTACCAGGGGCGGCGATCAGCCCCAGCATTTT. Protein product: CASSTRGGDQPQHF.

The chain combines TRBV20-1 with TRBJ1-2; no clear D. Deletions cut 3 bases from V and 9 bases from J, with 20 bases between. Germline assignment: CDR1 DFQATT and CDR2 SNEGSKA (reference sequence). The CDR3 extends over 14 amino acids. CDR3 region: CSASPQSGLRSYTF. CDR3 nucleotide sequence: TGCAGTGCTAGTCCCCAAAGCGGACTCAGGAGCTACACCTTC.

The chain links TRBV5-1 to TRBJ2-1; 7 positions match TRBD1. The germline CDR1 and CDR2 sequences are SGHRS and YFSETQ. The junction had 3 bases not matched to a gene; V was cut back by 2 bases and J by 4 bases. CDR3 size: 14 residues. CDR3 coding DNA: TGCGCCAGCAGCTTCGGGACAGTGTACAATGAGCAGTTCTTC. Its translation: CASSFGTVYNEQFF.

J is TRBJ1-5 and V is TRBV6-1; D is possibly TRBD1 (5 bases). The CDR3 has 13 residues. V was trimmed by 5 bases and J by 4 bases, leaving 9 bases between them. Germline-derived CDR1 and CDR2 are MNHNS and SASEGT. The CDR3 protein is CASSSTENQPQHF. Written as DNA, the CDR3 is TGTGCCAGCAGTTCGACAGAGAATCAGCCCCAGCATTTT.

CDR3 DNA sequence: TGTGCCACCAGCAGAGATTCGTCCGGGACAGGGGAAGAGACCCAGTACTTC. It encodes CATSRDSSGTGEETQYF. The chain employs TRBV15 and TRBJ2-5; 10 bases match TRBD1. In germline, CDR1 is LNHNV, CDR2 YYDKDF (reference sequence). This CDR3 region has 17 residues. V gave up 0 bases and J gave up 3 bases; unmatched junction bases: 7. The variable domain in full, completed from reference TRBV15 and TRBJ2-5, reads DAMVIQNPRYQVTQFGKPVTLSCSQTLNHNVMYWYQQKSSQAPKLLFHYYDKDFNNEADTPDNFQSRRPNTSFCFLDIRSPGLGDTAMYLCATSRDSSGTGEETQYFGPGTRLLVL.

The chain recombines TRBV5-1 with TRBJ2-5, with TRBD2 matching 10 bases. Germline CDR1 reads SGHRS; CDR2 reads YFSETQ. After removal of 0 bases from V and 4 bases from J, the junction contained 3 bases not matched to a gene. The CDR3 is made up of 15 amino acids. The CDR3, as DNA: TGCGCCAGCAGCTTGGCGCCTAGCGGGGGAGAGACCCAGTACTTC. The encoded protein is CASSLAPSGGETQYF.

This rearrangement joins TRBV6-2 or TRBV6-3 to TRBJ2-4; D remains unclear. Between the trimmed V and J ends, which lost 0 bases and 4 bases, there was a span of 4 bases. CDR1 and CDR2 from the germline V gene are MNHEY and SVGEGT. The CDR3 totals 13 residues. The DNA of the CDR3 is TGTGCCAGCAGTTACTCGGCGAAAAACATTCAGTACTTC. This gives the protein CASSYSAKNIQYF.

The V call is TRBV9, the J call TRBJ2-5; D unclear. The CDR3 has 13 residues. The germline V gene encodes CDR1 SGDLS and CDR2 YYNGEE. The V end lost 2 bases, the J end lost 0 bases, and 5 bases lay between the germline ends. CDR3 sequence reads: CASSVGNQETQYF. Here the CDR3 DNA reads TGTGCCAGCAGCGTGGGCAACCAAGAGACCCAGTACTTC.

This chain uses TRBV20-1 with TRBJ1-5, with D possibly being TRBD1 (5 bases). Germline CDR1 is DFQATT and CDR2 is SNEGSKA (reference sequence). This CDR3 is 15 amino acids long. V was pared by 3 bases and J by 2 bases, with 14 bases between. CDR3 loop: CSASGWEGGNQPQHF. In DNA, the CDR3 is TGCAGTGCTAGCGGCTGGGAAGGGGGCAATCAGCCCCAGCATTTT.

This chain joins TRBV7-2 and TRBJ1-1; 7 bases line up with TRBD1. This CDR3 comprises 14 residues. Per germline, CDR1 SGHTA and CDR2 FQGNSA. Trimming cost V 3 bases and J 1 base; bases outside gene matches: 2. CDR3 in amino acids: CASSLGQWNTEAFF. CDR3 bases: TGTGCCAGCAGCTTGGGACAGTGGAACACTGAAGCTTTCTTT. The full variable domain, completed using reference TRBV7-2 and TRBJ1-1, is GAGVSQSPSNKVTEKGKDVELRCDPISGHTALYWYRQSLGQGLEFLIYFQGNSAPDKSGLPSDRFSAERTGGSVSTLTIQRTQQEDSAVYLCASSLGQWNTEAFFGQGTRLTVV.

The chain joins TRBV29-1 to TRBJ2-7; TRBD1 agrees at 7 bases. With V trimmed by 7 bases and J by 3 bases, 6 bases remained unmatched. This CDR3 has 12 residues. Germline CDR1 and CDR2: SQVTM and ANQGSEA. The CDR3 nucleotides read TGCAGCGCCGGACAGGCCCTCTACGAGCAGTACTTC. It codes for CSAGQALYEQYF.

The chain links TRBV6-5 to TRBJ2-1; weak D call: TRBD1 (5 bases). The CDR3 sequence is 11 residues long. With 5 bases removed from V and 13 bases from J, the gap between germline ends came to 12 bases. Germline assignment: CDR1 MNHEY and CDR2 SVGAGI. CDR3 DNA: TGTGCCAGCAGTGGAACCCAGGGACAGTTCTTC. Translation: CASSGTQGQFF.

This clonotype was seen a single time. The CDR3 spells CSASASPSYNEQFF. The CDR3 bases are TGCAGTGCCAGTGCTAGCCCCTCCTACAATGAGCAGTTCTTC. The chain is built from TRBV20-1 and TRBJ2-1; TRBD2 might be the D (5 bases). The CDR3 sequence is 14 residues long. Trimming shortened V by 6 bases and J by 0 bases, and 12 bases separated the two germline ends. Germline V gives CDR1 DFQATT, CDR2 SNEGSKA (reference sequence).